A single sample gave rise to the 26 T cell receptor beta chains below, sequenced in a study of cytotoxic CD8 clonotypes in ibrutinib-treated CLL. Repertoires were generated with immunoSEQ multiplex PCR, while TCRdb's copy carries only in-frame clones and drops some. The top ten clones hold 5% to 6.5% of a sample with hundreds of thousands of clones, about 64% of them seen once. Source: PBMCs, taken after 36 months of ibrutinib treatment. The receptors come from a human donor with chronic lymphocytic leukemia.

This chain joins TRBV11-2 and TRBJ1-2, with D possibly matching TRBD1 (5 bases). Per the germline V gene, CDR1 is SGHAT and CDR2 is FQNNGV. The CDR3 loop spans 16 amino acids. The germline V and J ends were trimmed by 1 base and 2 bases, with 14 bases remaining between them. CDR3 residues: CASSLVGLGTNYGYTF. Here the CDR3 DNA reads TGTGCCAGCAGCTTAGTAGGATTAGGGACGAACTATGGCTACACCTTC.

This clone has only one observation. This chain links TRBV5-4 with TRBJ1-1, with 8 bases identical to TRBD1. The germline V gene has CDR1 SGHNT and CDR2 YYREEE (reference sequence). V trimming: 5 bases; J trimming: 5 bases; junction bases outside the gene matches: 5. The CDR3 runs to 13 residues. The CDR3 spells CASSSGQGTEAFF. In DNA form, the CDR3 reads TGTGCCAGCAGTTCCGGACAGGGTACTGAAGCTTTCTTT.

The V gene is TRBV5-1, the J gene TRBJ2-7, with a weak D call TRBD2 (6 bases). Germline CDR1 SGHRS, CDR2 YFSETQ. CDR3 length: 14 amino acids. Trimming removed 1 base at V and 2 bases at J, with 10 bases between. In DNA form, the CDR3 reads TGCGCCAGCAGCTTGCGCGCGGGACCCTACGAGCAGTACTTC. As protein: CASSLRAGPYEQYF.

The rearrangement uses TRBV7-7 and TRBJ2-3, with TRBD1 identical over 7 bases. This CDR3 has 15 amino acids. The trim removed 5 bases at V and 2 bases at J, leaving 7 bases unmatched. Germline V gene lookup returns CDR1 SSHAT and CDR2 FNYEAQ (reference sequence). CDR3 sequence reads: CASSQDRDITDTQYF. In DNA, the CDR3 is TGTGCCAGCAGCCAAGACAGGGATATCACAGATACGCAGTATTTT.

The chain recombines TRBV28 with TRBJ1-2; D remains ambiguous. V lost 3 bases and J 8 bases, leaving 13 bases between the germline ends. This CDR3 is built from 13 residues. The germline V gene encodes CDR1 MDHEN and CDR2 SYDVKM. The CDR3 sequence: CASSLGGHLGYTF. The CDR3 DNA is TGTGCCAGCAGTTTGGGAGGGCATCTCGGCTACACCTTC.

DNA for the CDR3: TGTGCCAGCAGCTTGAACAGGGCGTCGGGCACAGATACGCAGTATTTT. This codes for CASSLNRASGTDTQYF. V usage is TRBV5-6 and J usage is TRBJ2-3; the D gene is possibly TRBD1 (6 bases). This CDR3 spans 16 amino acids. Trimming stripped 1 base from V and 1 base from J, with 13 bases between. Germline lookup yields CDR1 SGHDT and CDR2 YYEEEE.

V usage is TRBV5-5 and J usage is TRBJ2-1; D not certain. The CDR3 runs 13 residues. In germline, CDR1 is SGHKS, CDR2 YYEKEE (reference sequence). Trimming removed 0 bases from V and 7 bases from J, with 8 bases in between. DNA for the CDR3: TGTGCCAGCAGCTTGGCCCATGGAAATGAGCAGTTCTTC. As protein: CASSLAHGNEQFF.

There are a few counts of this clone. This chain joins TRBV5-1 and TRBJ1-1; no reliable D call. V was cut by 5 bases and J by 2 bases, with 4 bases left in between. Per the germline V gene, CDR1 is SGHRS and CDR2 is YFSETQ. CDR3 length equals 11 residues. CDR3 residues: CASRINTEAFF. The DNA for the CDR3 is TGCGCCAGCAGGATTAACACTGAAGCTTTCTTT.

V is TRBV7-8 and J is TRBJ2-2; D gene uncertain. This CDR3 has 16 residues. Trimming stripped 4 bases from V and 2 bases from J, with 14 bases between. The germline V gene has CDR1 SGHVS and CDR2 FQNEAQ. The CDR3 DNA sequence: TGTGCCAGCAGCTCCAGAGAGATAATCAACACCGGGGAGCTGTTTTTT. Translating gives CASSSREIINTGELFF.

CDR3: CASSSERGSYEQYF. The DNA for the CDR3 is TGTGCCAGCAGCTCAGAGCGGGGCTCCTACGAGCAGTACTTC. This chain connects TRBV11-1 to TRBJ2-7, with 7 nucleotides matching TRBD2. Germline V gene lookup returns CDR1 SGHAT and CDR2 FQDESV (reference sequence). CDR3 length: 14 amino acids. With 4 bases clipped from V and 0 bases from J, the junction kept 3 bases outside the gene matches. The full variable domain, in which reference TRBV11-1 and TRBJ2-7 provide the parts outside the CDR3, is EAEVAQSPRYKITEKSQAVAFWCDPISGHATLYWYRQILGQGPELLVQFQDESVVDDSQLPKDRFSAERLKGVDSTLKIQPAELGDSAMYLCASSSERGSYEQYFGPGTRLTVT.

This sequence joins TRBV19 and TRBJ2-7, with D possibly matching TRBD2 (6 bases). Germline CDR1 reads LNHDA; CDR2 reads SQIVND (reference sequence). Trimming shortened V by 4 bases and J by 0 bases, and 16 bases separated the two germline ends. The CDR3 is 16 residues long. CDR3 bases: TGTGCCAGTAGTAGGGCCGGGGTCGGGAGCTCCTACGAGCAGTACTTC. It encodes CASSRAGVGSSYEQYF.

This chain joins TRBV15 and TRBJ1-2; D is ambiguous. Trimming cost V 0 bases and J 7 bases, with 12 bases left between them. CDR3 length: 14 amino acids. Germline CDR1 reads LNHNV; CDR2 reads YYDKDF (reference sequence). CDR3 bases: TGTGCCACCAGCAGAGATCTAACGGACTTTGGCTACACCTTC. Encoded protein: CATSRDLTDFGYTF.

The CDR3 here is CASITRLAGRSEQFF. CDR3 coding DNA: TGTGCCAGCATAACGAGACTAGCGGGGAGGTCGGAGCAGTTCTTC. The V gene is TRBV6-1, the J gene TRBJ2-1, with TRBD2 matching over 11 bases. CDR3 size: 15 residues. With 7 bases clipped from V and 10 bases from J, the junction kept 12 bases outside the gene matches. CDR1 is MNHNS, CDR2 SASEGT, per germline.

This chain uses TRBV19 with TRBJ1-2; 7 bases map to TRBD1. This CDR3 contains 15 residues. Germline V lookup: CDR1 LNHDA, CDR2 SQIVND (reference sequence). V lost 5 bases and J lost 5; bases outside the gene matches: 11. CDR3 coding DNA: TGTGCCAGTAGTCTCCGGGACAGCGTCACGTATGGCTACACCTTC. It yields the protein CASSLRDSVTYGYTF.

This clone has just a few counts. The chain combines TRBV6-5 with TRBJ2-7, with 7 bases lining up with TRBD1. Germline values: CDR1 MNHEY, CDR2 SVGAGI. The V and J ends lost 8 bases and 2 bases, in that order; junction bases with no gene match: 6. This CDR3 comprises 13 residues. The CDR3 loop reads CASHTTGPYEQYF. CDR3 nucleotides: TGTGCCAGCCATACGACAGGGCCCTACGAGCAGTACTTC.

The sample holds a few counts of this clone. The chain joins TRBV5-5 to TRBJ2-2; TRBD1 matches at 8 bases. Trimming cost V 4 bases and J 2 bases; bases outside gene matches: 13. The CDR3 runs to 18 residues. Germline V lookup: CDR1 SGHKS, CDR2 YYEKEE (reference sequence). CDR3 protein: CASSRNIRQGPNTGELFF. CDR3 bases: TGTGCCAGCAGCCGCAACATAAGACAGGGGCCTAACACCGGGGAGCTGTTTTTT.

V gene TRBV7-2 combines with J gene TRBJ2-5; D unclear. The ends were cut back, 3 bases at V and 8 bases at J, with 13 bases in the middle. The germline gives CDR1 SGHTA, CDR2 FQGNSA. This CDR3 has 13 residues. In nucleotides, the CDR3 is TGTGCCAGCAGCTTGCACAACCTTCGCACCCAGTACTTC. Translating gives CASSLHNLRTQYF.

The chain uses TRBV28 and TRBJ1-1; no firm D call. Germline V gene data show CDR1 as MDHEN and CDR2 as SYDVKM. There are 14 residues in the CDR3. V lost 1 base and J lost 6, with 12 bases in between. For the CDR3, the DNA is TGTGCCAGCAGTTTATTAGGTCTCCTTCCTGAAGCTTTCTTT. Translation gives CASSLLGLLPEAFF.

As to this clone: A read error is possible here, since a much larger clone lies one base away. This chain connects TRBV7-9 to TRBJ1-1; D not resolved. Germline values: CDR1 SEHNR, CDR2 FQNEAQ (reference sequence). V was trimmed by 3 bases and J by 1 base, leaving 3 bases between them. This CDR3 is built from 12 residues. The CDR3 sequence: CASSFGNTEAFF. CDR3 bases: TGTGCCAGCAGCTTTGGGAACACTGAAGCTTTCTTT.

The rearrangement uses TRBV27 and TRBJ2-1, with 7 nucleotides matching TRBD2. The V gene end was trimmed by 3 bases and the J gene end by 7 bases; junction bases not matched to a gene: 9. Germline V lookup: CDR1 MNHEY, CDR2 SMNVEV (reference sequence). The CDR3 has 15 residues. CDR3 coding DNA: TGTGCCAGCAGTTTTAGGGAGGGCAGGGCTAATGAGCAGTTCTTC. This translates into CASSFREGRANEQFF.

The chain employs TRBV27 and TRBJ1-2; no firm D call. The germline V gene encodes CDR1 MNHEY and CDR2 SMNVEV (reference sequence). This CDR3 has 14 amino acids. The V end lost 2 bases, the J end lost 8 bases, and 15 bases lay between the germline ends. The CDR3 DNA reads TGTGCCAGCAGTTTAATATCCGGGGAGAACGGCTACACCTTC. Its protein is CASSLISGENGYTF.

This clone showed up just once. The rearrangement joins TRBV7-2 to TRBJ1-2; D ambiguous. From germline, CDR1 is SGHTA and CDR2 FQGNSA. The CDR3 spans 11 residues. V was cut by 4 bases and J by 10 bases, with 10 bases left in between. The CDR3 protein is CASSSLAVYTF. CDR3 nucleotide sequence: TGTGCCAGCAGCTCGCTAGCGGTCTACACCTTC.

This clone was detected only a few times. The genes are TRBV28 and TRBJ1-5, with a possible D match to TRBD1 (5 bases). The germline gives CDR1 MDHEN, CDR2 SYDVKM. V was trimmed by 5 bases and J by 0 bases, leaving 17 bases between them. CDR3 size: 17 residues. The CDR3 here is CASSLRGLTYSNQPQHF. Written as DNA, the CDR3 is TGTGCCAGCAGTCTCCGGGGACTGACCTATAGCAATCAGCCCCAGCATTTT.

The V and J genes are TRBV19 and TRBJ2-1, with 8 bases aligning to TRBD2. Losses at the gene ends were 0 bases for V and 9 bases for J; bases not matched to a gene: 13. This CDR3 is built from 17 residues. CDR1 and CDR2 (germline): LNHDA, SQIVND (reference sequence). The CDR3 DNA reads as TGTGCCAGTAGTATAGATCTCGCCGGGGGGGCCTCAGGTGAGCAGTTCTTC. Its translation: CASSIDLAGGASGEQFF.

This chain joins TRBV6-5 and TRBJ2-2; D is possibly TRBD2 (6 bases). CDR1 and CDR2 (germline): MNHEY, SVGAGI. The CDR3 length is 14 residues. Trimming left V 6 bases short and J 4 bases short, with 12 bases between. The CDR3 DNA reads TGTGCCAGCAGGGGGAGGAGACTCACCGGGGAGCTGTTTTTT. Encoded protein: CASRGRRLTGELFF.

The chain employs TRBV7-8 and TRBJ2-7; TRBD1 aligns across 8 bases. The CDR3 extends over 16 amino acids. Per the germline V gene, CDR1 is SGHVS and CDR2 is FQNEAQ. V was pared by 0 bases and J by 6 bases, with 10 bases of the junction left unmatched. The CDR3 is CASSLAGKTGVFEQYF. The DNA of the CDR3 is TGTGCCAGCAGCTTAGCAGGGAAGACAGGGGTCTTCGAGCAGTACTTC.